The following is a T cell receptor (beta chain) sequence with its context. Its specificity is unknown. This entry comes from a study of T cells in localized non-small cell lung cancer. Findings and caveats of the study: A median of about 60 of the top 100 tumor clones appeared in adjacent lung, which was paired and uninvolved. Only one tumor region went through sequencing, so heterogeneity may still be there. Tumor showed lower T cell clonality than uninvolved adjacent lung, where it was highest.

The table came from immunoSEQ multiplex PCR; TCRdb's copy has only in-frame clones and leaves some out. Here the sample spans around 96,000 clones, more than 75% being singletons. This CDR3 region has 15 residues. Germline V CDR1 and CDR2: MNHNS, SASEGT. The V and J ends lost 1 base and 1 base respectively, with 10 bases between them. The rearrangement links TRBV6-1 to TRBJ1-1; D is uncertain. The sample in question was PBMCs, obtained before any cancer treatment. The clonotype originates from a woman aged 35 to 70 with stage II squamous cell lung carcinoma. The CDR3 coding sequence is TGTGCCAGCAGTGAAGTGGCGGCCGGGAACACTGAAGCTTTCTTT. Translating it yields CASSEVAAGNTEAFF.